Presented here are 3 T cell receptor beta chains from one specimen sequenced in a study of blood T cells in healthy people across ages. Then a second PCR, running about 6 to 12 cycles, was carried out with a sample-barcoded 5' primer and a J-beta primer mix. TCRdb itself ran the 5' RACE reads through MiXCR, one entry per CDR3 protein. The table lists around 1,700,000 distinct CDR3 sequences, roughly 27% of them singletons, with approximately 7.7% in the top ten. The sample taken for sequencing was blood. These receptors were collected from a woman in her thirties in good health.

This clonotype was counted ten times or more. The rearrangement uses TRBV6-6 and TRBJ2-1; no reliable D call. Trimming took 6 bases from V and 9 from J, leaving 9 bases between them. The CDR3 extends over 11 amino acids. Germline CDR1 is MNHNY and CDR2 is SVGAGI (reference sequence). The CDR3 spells CASSPRSEQFF. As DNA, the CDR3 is TGTGCCAGCAGCCCTAGGAGTGAGCAGTTCTTC.

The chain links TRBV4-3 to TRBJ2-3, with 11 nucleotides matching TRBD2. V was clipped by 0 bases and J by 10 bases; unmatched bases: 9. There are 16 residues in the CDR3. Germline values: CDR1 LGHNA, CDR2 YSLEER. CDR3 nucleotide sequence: TGCGCCAGCAGCCAAGAGGACCGGCTAGCGGGAGGACCGCAGTATTTT. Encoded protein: CASSQEDRLAGGPQYF.

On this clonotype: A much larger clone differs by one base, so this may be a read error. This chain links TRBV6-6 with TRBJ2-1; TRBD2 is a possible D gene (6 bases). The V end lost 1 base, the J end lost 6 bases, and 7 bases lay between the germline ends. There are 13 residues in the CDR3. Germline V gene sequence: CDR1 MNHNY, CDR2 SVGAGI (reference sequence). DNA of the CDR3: TGTGCCAGCAGTTACTTAGCGGTCAATGAGCAGTTCTTC. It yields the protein CASSYLAVNEQFF.